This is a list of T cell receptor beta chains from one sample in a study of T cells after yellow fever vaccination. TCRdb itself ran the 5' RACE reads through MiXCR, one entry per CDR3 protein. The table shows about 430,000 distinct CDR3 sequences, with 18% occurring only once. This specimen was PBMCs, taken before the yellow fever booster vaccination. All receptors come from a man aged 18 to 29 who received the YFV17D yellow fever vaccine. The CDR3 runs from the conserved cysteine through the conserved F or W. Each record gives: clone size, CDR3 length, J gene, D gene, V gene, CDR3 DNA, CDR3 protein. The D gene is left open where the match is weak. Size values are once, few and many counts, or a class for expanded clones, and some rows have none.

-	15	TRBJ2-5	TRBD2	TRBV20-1	TGCAGTGCTAGAGATCATCGGGGGGGCGGTGAGACCCAGTACTTC	CSARDHRGGGETQYF
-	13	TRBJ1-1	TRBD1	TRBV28	TGTGCCAGCAGTTCACCGGACAGGGCCGGAGCTTTCTTT	CASSSPDRAGAFF
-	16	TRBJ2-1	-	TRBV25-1	TGTGCCAGCAGTGTCCCTCGAGGGGGGGATGGCAATGAGCAGTTCTTC	CASSVPRGGDGNEQFF
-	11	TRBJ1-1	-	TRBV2	TGTGCCAGCAGAACCGCCGATCTGGCTTTCTTT	CASRTADLAFF
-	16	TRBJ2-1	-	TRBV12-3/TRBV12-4	TGTGCCAGCAGGAGTTTGGGGGGAGGCGAATACAATGAGCAGTTCTTC	CASRSLGGGEYNEQFF
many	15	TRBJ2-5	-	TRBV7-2	TGTGCCAGCAGCGCCGGGAACTTTGAGGCAGAGACCCAGTACTTC	CASSAGNFEAETQYF
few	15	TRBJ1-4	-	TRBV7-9	TGTGCCAGCAGCCACACAAGGAGGGGAAATGAAAAACTGTTTTTT	CASSHTRRGNEKLFF
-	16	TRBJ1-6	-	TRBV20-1	TGCAGTGCTGTCGGGTCAGCCCTCGATCTAAATTCACCCCTCCACTTT	CSAVGSALDLNSPLHF
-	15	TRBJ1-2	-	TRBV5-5	TGTGCCAGCAGCTTGATCCCCAGCGATAACTATGGCTACACCTTC	CASSLIPSDNYGYTF
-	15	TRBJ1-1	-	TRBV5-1	TGCGCCAGCAGCTTGGCCGAGGGGAGGAACACTGAAGCTTTCTTT	CASSLAEGRNTEAFF
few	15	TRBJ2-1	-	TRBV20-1	TGCAGTGCTAGAGCCTTATCTGGGTCCTACAATGAGCAGTTCTTC	CSARALSGSYNEQFF